The 2 T cell receptor beta chains reported below all come from one sample, sequenced in a study of beta chain features in type 1 diabetes. Study-level findings and limits: There was a moderate but significant shortening of TCRB CDR3s in all four CD4+ subsets of Type 1 diabetes patients.

Expressed TCRB transcripts got sequenced, as all isolated RNA was reverse transcribed. Libraries were prepared by immunoSEQ multiplex PCR; TCRdb keeps only in-frame clonotypes and omits some of them. The sample shows about 360,000 clones, around an eighth of them seen only once. Which antigens these TCRs recognize remains unknown. Sequences were obtained from naive CD4+ T cells from blood. The receptors come from a woman between 18 and 29 years old with type 1 diabetes.

This clone was observed a handful of times. The V gene is TRBV29-1, the J gene TRBJ2-5; a possible D gene is TRBD2 (6 bases). V shed 3 bases and J shed 2 bases, with 13 bases lying between them. The CDR3 consists of 14 residues. CDR1 and CDR2 from the germline V gene are SQVTM and ANQGSEA. The CDR3 spells CSVDRGAPQETQYF. CDR3 coding DNA: TGCAGCGTTGATCGCGGGGCCCCGCAAGAGACCCAGTACTTC.

V usage is TRBV15 and J usage is TRBJ2-3; 7 bases fit TRBD2. The CDR3 spans 14 residues. V was pared by 8 bases and J by 4 bases, with 9 bases of the junction left unmatched. Germline values: CDR1 LNHNV, CDR2 YYDKDF (reference sequence). Here the CDR3 DNA reads TGTGCCACCTACCCCGGGGGGTCAGCAGATACGCAGTATTTT. The encoded protein is CATYPGGSADTQYF.